These 15 T cell receptor beta chains share one sample of origin, sequenced in a study of T cells in Graves' hyperthyroidism and ophthalmopathy. The TCR beta CDR3 regions underwent amplification using RNA transcripts as the source. First-round RT-PCR of the TCR CDR3 relied on the HTBI primer set. Each CDR3 protein gets one entry after TCRdb re-called the multiplex PCR reads with MiXCR. The repertoire includes about 530,000 distinct CDR3 sequences, under 20% of them detected once, and 17% sits in the top ten. Sequencing used blood. The source of these receptors is a woman aged 18-35 years with Graves' ophthalmopathy.

A word on this clonotype: Since a much larger clone is just one base distant, this may be a read error. The gene calls are TRBV28 and TRBJ2-7; TRBD2 agrees at 7 bases. The ends lost 7 bases at V and 4 bases at J; junction bases unmatched: 13. This CDR3 contains 15 residues. CDR1 and CDR2 (germline): MDHEN, SYDVKM. CDR3 DNA sequence: TGTGCCAGCAACCCCGCGGGGGAGCCTAAATACGAGCAGTACTTC. This translates into CASNPAGEPKYEQYF.

The sample holds a few counts of this clonotype. The chain is built from TRBV4-3 and TRBJ1-2; 9 bases are a match to TRBD1. CDR1 and CDR2 from the germline V gene are LGHNA and YSLEER. The CDR3 is made up of 16 amino acids. Trimming took 0 bases from V and 4 from J; bases not matched to a gene: 6. The chain's CDR3 is CASSQDTGGLGYGYTF. The CDR3 coding sequence is TGCGCCAGCAGCCAAGATACAGGGGGCCTCGGCTATGGCTACACCTTC.

V and J are TRBV5-1 and TRBJ2-2; 13 bases map to TRBD2. V was clipped by 1 base and J by 6 bases; unmatched bases: 12. The CDR3 is 19 residues long. Germline V gene lookup returns CDR1 SGHRS and CDR2 YFSETQ. The CDR3 coding sequence is TGCGCCAGCAGCTTGCTACCGGGACTAGCGGGGACGAGCGCCGGGGAGCTGTTTTTT. Amino acid sequence: CASSLLPGLAGTSAGELFF.

Only a few counts were recorded for this clonotype. The rearrangement joins TRBV7-6 to TRBJ2-5; D uncertain. The CDR3 is made up of 12 amino acids. Germline loops: CDR1 SGHVS, CDR2 FNYEAQ. Trimming pared 1 base from V and 9 bases from J, leaving 9 bases between. The CDR3 is CASSLVSESQYF. The CDR3 coding sequence is TGTGCCAGCAGCTTAGTTAGTGAGTCCCAGTACTTC.

As for this clonotype: This may be a read error, as it is one base from a much larger clone. V is TRBV4-1 and J is TRBJ2-1; no clear D. Germline V gene sequence: CDR1 MGHRA, CDR2 YSYEKL. The CDR3 is 14 amino acids. The CDR3 bases are TGCGCCAGCGGCCAAGATAGAATCTACAATGAGCAGTTCTTC. It specifies CASGQDRIYNEQFF.

The chain links TRBV19 to TRBJ2-7; D call uncertain. CDR3 length: 11 amino acids. V lost 4 bases to trimming and J lost 7 bases, with 8 bases between them. CDR1 and CDR2 from the germline V gene are LNHDA and SQIVND (reference sequence). The CDR3 sequence is CASSNLAEQYF. In DNA form, the CDR3 reads TGTGCCAGTAGTAACTTGGCGGAGCAGTACTTC. The full variable domain, its missing parts supplied by reference TRBV19 and TRBJ2-7, is DGGITQSPKYLFRKEGQNVTLSCEQNLNHDAMYWYRQDPGQGLRLIYYSQIVNDFQKGDIAEGYSVSREKKESFPLTVTSAQKNPTAFYLCASSNLAEQYFGPGTRLTVT.

This clonotype was counted ten times or more. The chain is built from TRBV5-5 and TRBJ1-5; 8 bases match TRBD1. Germline assignment: CDR1 SGHKS and CDR2 YYEKEE (reference sequence). This CDR3 is built from 15 residues. V lost 4 bases and J lost 5; bases outside the gene matches: 8. CDR3 DNA: TGTGCCAGCAGCGAAGACAGGGGTCGGTATCAGCCCCAGCATTTT. Amino acids: CASSEDRGRYQPQHF.

In the case of this clonotype: This may come from a read error, since a much larger clone is one base off. The V and J genes are TRBV5-1 and TRBJ1-1; 11 nucleotides match TRBD1. Looked up from germline, CDR1 is SGHRS and CDR2 is YFSETQ. The CDR3 contains 14 residues. CDR3 region: CASSQGTGGVKASF. The CDR3 DNA sequence: TGCGCCAGCAGCCAGGGGACAGGGGGTGTAAAAGCTTCCTTT.

This clonotype was observed many times. The chain links TRBV27 to TRBJ2-7; the D gene is possibly TRBD1 (6 bases). V was trimmed by 6 bases and J by 3 bases, leaving 18 bases between them. Germline CDR1 MNHEY, CDR2 SMNVEV (reference sequence). There are 15 residues in the CDR3. This chain's CDR3 is CASSPLQGGIYEQYF. In nucleotides, the CDR3 is TGTGCCAGCAGCCCCCTCCAAGGGGGTATCTACGAGCAGTACTTC.

J is TRBJ2-7 and V is TRBV20-1; D may be TRBD1 or TRBD2 (5 bases each). This CDR3 region has 15 residues. Deletions cut 1 base from V and 3 bases from J, with 16 bases between. Per the germline V gene, CDR1 is DFQATT and CDR2 is SNEGSKA (reference sequence). DNA for the CDR3: TGCAGTGCTAGAGTCCCGGGACCATGGGTCTACGAGCAGTACTTC. Residues: CSARVPGPWVYEQYF.

The CDR3 DNA follows: TGCAGTGCTAGCGGGACATCTAATCAGCCCCAGCATTTT. This sequence encodes CSASGTSNQPQHF. This chain uses TRBV20-1 with TRBJ1-5; a possible D gene is TRBD1 (6 bases). V gave up 3 bases and J gave up 4 bases, with 10 bases separating them. The CDR3 runs 13 residues. The germline V gene encodes CDR1 DFQATT and CDR2 SNEGSKA (reference sequence).

The chain links TRBV6-5 to TRBJ1-6; D remains ambiguous. The germline V gene has CDR1 MNHEY and CDR2 SVGAGI. The V gene lost 2 bases and the J gene lost 6 bases, with 8 bases spanning the gap. The CDR3 sequence is 14 residues long. CDR3 sequence reads: CASSYAGFNSPLHF. CDR3 nucleotides: TGTGCCAGCAGTTACGCAGGCTTTAATTCACCCCTCCACTTT.

This clonotype has a count of ten or more. The chain couples TRBV7-8 to TRBJ1-5; 9 bases line up with TRBD1. CDR1 and CDR2 from the germline V gene are SGHVS and FQNEAQ. J lost 7 bases, V lost 1 base, and 5 bases had no gene match. This CDR3 spans 15 amino acids. CDR3 in DNA: TGTGCCAGCAGCTTAGGGGACAGGGATTTACAGCCCCAGCATTTT. Its translation: CASSLGDRDLQPQHF.

This clonotype was recorded many times. In nucleotides, the CDR3 is TGTGCCAGCAGTTTGACAGGTCTGGGGACAGATACGCAGTATTTT. Amino acid sequence: CASSLTGLGTDTQYF. The chain has TRBV12-3 or TRBV12-4 and TRBJ2-3; perhaps TRBD1 as D (6 bases). This CDR3 region has 15 residues. V dropped 3 bases and J dropped 3 bases, with 13 bases sitting between them.

This chain uses TRBV19 with TRBJ1-5, with D hard to call. CDR1 is LNHDA and CDR2 is SQIVND in the germline V gene (reference sequence). V was trimmed by 6 bases and J by 0 bases, leaving 9 bases between them. The CDR3 totals 14 residues. CDR3 nucleotides: TGTGCCAGTAGACCAGGCTATAGCAATCAGCCCCAGCATTTT. Residues: CASRPGYSNQPQHF.